These 3 T cell receptor beta chains were all obtained from the same sample, sequenced in a study of cytomegalovirus exposure and HLA in healthy donors. Some clones are missing from TCRdb's copy, which holds only in-frame ones; the method was immunoSEQ multiplex PCR. The table has 110,000 or so clones, roughly 83% seen once. The specimen was PBMCs. These receptors all stem from a man aged 18 to 35 in good health and CMV-seronegative.

The chain combines TRBV6-1 with TRBJ1-5; D perhaps matches TRBD1 (6 bases). This CDR3 region has 14 residues. The germline V gene has CDR1 MNHNS and CDR2 SASEGT. V lost 7 bases to trimming and J lost 4 bases, with 14 bases between them. The CDR3 DNA follows: TGTGCCAGCATCCCGGGAGGGGGGAATCAGCCCCAGCATTTT. Translated: CASIPGGGNQPQHF.

In this sample, this clone turned up once. The rearrangement uses TRBV5-4 and TRBJ2-1; 10 bases align to TRBD1. This CDR3 contains 16 residues. Unmatched junction bases numbered 9, after V lost 0 bases and J lost 9 bases. CDR1 is SGHNT, CDR2 YYREEE, per germline (reference sequence). The CDR3 loop reads CASSLGWDRGLGEQFF. In nucleotides, the CDR3 is TGTGCCAGCAGCTTGGGTTGGGACAGGGGCCTGGGTGAGCAGTTCTTC.

The chain combines TRBV4-1 with TRBJ2-1; D is unclear. V was shortened by 1 base and J by 15 bases, with 10 bases between the two germline ends. The CDR3 has 11 amino acids. Germline V gene lookup returns CDR1 MGHRA and CDR2 YSYEKL. CDR3 sequence reads: CASSQGDSVFF. The CDR3 DNA follows: TGCGCCAGCAGCCAAGGAGACTCTGTGTTCTTC.